These 26 T cell receptor beta chains were sequenced from one sample in a study of CD8 T cells in ankylosing spondylitis. TCRdb processed the 5' RACE reads anew with MiXCR; each CDR3 protein has one entry. Of about 140,000 distinct CDR3 sequences listed, 6.5% to 8.5% were seen once; the top ten hold approximately 6.8%. The specimen sequenced was synovial fluid, either unsorted or a sorted T cell fraction (not recorded which). Receptor source: a male donor with ankylosing spondylitis.

This clonotype appeared many times. This rearrangement joins TRBV4-2 to TRBJ1-4; D might be TRBD1 (5 bases). Germline V gene lookup returns CDR1 LGHNA and CDR2 YNFKEQ. Trimming stripped 1 base from V and 8 bases from J, with 11 bases between. There are 14 residues in the CDR3. CDR3 amino acids: CASSQVTGGEKLFF. CDR3 nucleotide sequence: TGTGCCAGCAGCCAAGTCACAGGAGGAGAAAAACTGTTTTTT.

This clonotype showed up just a few times. The V call is TRBV12-3 or TRBV12-4, the J call TRBJ2-1; no firm D call. Trimming removed 2 bases from V and 13 bases from J, with 12 bases in between. The CDR3 is 12 amino acids. CDR3 DNA sequence: TGTGCCAGCAGTTTAAACGCTGACTCCCAGTTCTTC. This translates into CASSLNADSQFF.

CDR3 in amino acids: CASSRPGRSSYEQFF. The DNA for the CDR3 is TGTGCCAGCAGTCGCCCGGGACGAAGCTCCTACGAGCAGTTCTTC. The chain couples TRBV6-2 or TRBV6-3 to TRBJ2-7; D tentatively fits TRBD1 or TRBD2 (5 bases each). The DNA end favors TRBJ2-1, so the J call may be wrong. The CDR3 consists of 15 residues. The germline V gene has CDR1 MNHEY and CDR2 SVGEGT.

This clonotype was seen repeatedly, ten times or more. The CDR3 is CASRRWGQGVFNEQFF. CDR3 nucleotide sequence: TGTGCCAGCAGGCGGTGGGGACAGGGGGTTTTCAATGAGCAGTTCTTC. The V gene is TRBV12-3 or TRBV12-4, the J gene TRBJ2-1; 11 nucleotides line up with TRBD1. V gave up 6 bases and J gave up 6 bases; unmatched junction bases: 10. The CDR3 consists of 16 residues.

This clonotype was observed once. The V and J genes are TRBV12-3 or TRBV12-4 and TRBJ2-7; D perhaps matches TRBD1 (6 bases). This CDR3 comprises 13 residues. V shed 6 bases and J shed 6 bases, with 15 bases lying between them. The CDR3 DNA is TGTGCCAGCAGCAACGGACAGTTTGTCGAGCAGTACTTC. This sequence encodes CASSNGQFVEQYF.

This clonotype was found many times. This sequence joins TRBV20-1 and TRBJ1-5; D uncertain. The germline gives CDR1 DFQATT, CDR2 SNEGSKA (reference sequence). The CDR3 runs to 12 residues. The ends were cut back, 3 bases at V and 7 bases at J, with 10 bases in the middle. Written as DNA, the CDR3 is TGCAGTGCTAGTCGCGGGAGACAGCCCCAGCATTTT. Residues: CSASRGRQPQHF.

This clonotype was seen a few times. The CDR3 DNA is TGTGCCACCAGTGACGGAGGCACAGATACGCAGTATTTT. Translation gives CATSDGGTDTQYF. The chain links TRBV24-1 to TRBJ2-3; D unclear. This CDR3 comprises 13 residues. Trimming took 4 bases from V and 1 from J, leaving 5 bases between them. Germline V lookup: CDR1 KGHDR, CDR2 SFDVKD.

This clonotype was found a few times. The chain combines TRBV3-1 with TRBJ2-1; 9 bases agree with TRBD2. The CDR3 loop spans 17 amino acids. The V gene end was trimmed by 2 bases and the J gene end by 0 bases; junction bases not matched to a gene: 5. Per the germline V gene, CDR1 is LGHDT and CDR2 is YNNKEL (reference sequence). The CDR3 reads CASSQMSSGASYNEQFF. CDR3 sequence (DNA): TGTGCCAGCAGCCAAATGTCTAGCGGGGCCTCCTACAATGAGCAGTTCTTC.

In this sample, this clonotype turned up many times. The V gene is TRBV11-2, the J gene TRBJ2-2; TRBD2 is a possible D gene (7 bases). V lost 4 bases, J lost 1 base, and 13 bases lay in between. CDR1 is SGHAT, CDR2 FQNNGV, per germline. CDR3 size: 16 residues. The CDR3 is CASSSRGGRNTGELFF. CDR3 DNA: TGTGCCAGCAGCTCCCGCGGGGGCCGGAACACCGGGGAGCTGTTTTTT.

This clonotype was seen many times. Here the CDR3 DNA reads TGCAGTGCTAGAGTTGCAGGACAGCACGAGCAGTACTTC. Translating it yields CSARVAGQHEQYF. The chain carries TRBV20-1 and TRBJ2-7; a possible D gene is TRBD1 (6 bases). The V and J ends lost 1 base and 5 bases respectively, with 12 bases between them. The CDR3 totals 13 residues. CDR1 is DFQATT and CDR2 is SNEGSKA in the germline V gene (reference sequence).

This clonotype showed up many times. V is TRBV3-1 and J is TRBJ2-3; D is unclear. V lost 1 base and J 7 bases, leaving 6 bases between the germline ends. Looked up from germline, CDR1 is LGHDT and CDR2 is YNNKEL (reference sequence). The CDR3 runs to 12 residues. The DNA for the CDR3 is TGTGCCAGCAGCCAAGCAAGAAATACGCAGTATTTT. Translated: CASSQARNTQYF.

Ten or more counts support this clonotype. J is TRBJ1-2 and V is TRBV6-5; D is possibly TRBD1 (5 bases). The CDR3 has 16 amino acids. The germline V and J ends were trimmed by 4 bases and 0 bases, with 15 bases remaining between them. The germline V gene encodes CDR1 MNHEY and CDR2 SVGAGI. In DNA, the CDR3 is TGTGCCAGCAGTTGGAGTGGGGGAGCAGCTAACTATGGCTACACCTTC. Translation gives CASSWSGGAANYGYTF.

This clonotype was counted many times. V is TRBV18 and J is TRBJ2-5; D gene unclear. CDR3 length: 16 residues. The ends were cut back, 3 bases at V and 1 base at J, with 15 bases in the middle. Per the germline V gene, CDR1 is KGHSH and CDR2 is LQKENI. The CDR3 region has the DNA TGTGCCAGCTCACCTACCCGGGTTGGCGCCCAAGAGACCCAGTACTTC. It specifies CASSPTRVGAQETQYF.

Ten or more counts support this clonotype. The V and J genes are TRBV6-1 and TRBJ1-4; D remains unclear. The CDR3 has 16 amino acids. Germline CDR1 is MNHNS and CDR2 is SASEGT. Trimming took off 6 bases at V and 4 bases at J, with 18 bases between the two ends. The CDR3: CASRSKSLGLNEKLFF. CDR3 sequence (DNA): TGTGCCAGCAGGTCCAAATCCCTGGGCCTTAATGAAAAACTGTTTTTT.

This clonotype was recorded many times. This sequence joins TRBV29-1 and TRBJ2-3, with 9 positions matching TRBD2. Germline CDR1 is SQVTM and CDR2 is ANQGSEA. CDR3 length: 13 amino acids. With 6 bases clipped from V and 1 base from J, the junction kept 2 bases outside the gene matches. The CDR3 here is CSVRTSGTDTQYF. CDR3 sequence (DNA): TGCAGCGTCCGGACTAGCGGCACAGATACGCAGTATTTT.

This clonotype was observed many times. The V and J genes are TRBV15 and TRBJ1-1, with 9 bases aligning to TRBD1. This CDR3 has 16 amino acids. Losses at the gene ends were 5 bases for V and 1 base for J; bases not matched to a gene: 8. Germline V CDR1 and CDR2: LNHNV, YYDKDF (reference sequence). CDR3 loop: CATSPKQGAWNTEAFF. CDR3 DNA: TGTGCCACCAGCCCTAAACAGGGGGCATGGAACACTGAAGCTTTCTTT.

The rearrangement uses TRBV5-6 and TRBJ2-3, with D tentatively TRBD2 (6 bases). Looked up from germline, CDR1 is SGHDT and CDR2 is YYEEEE. Trimming removed 4 bases at V and 5 bases at J, with 14 bases between. The CDR3 loop spans 14 amino acids. The CDR3 nucleotides are TGTGCCAGCAGCGGCACCCGGCGGGGAGATACGCAGTATTTT. It is translated as CASSGTRRGDTQYF.

In this sample, this clonotype turned up a few times. The chain joins TRBV20-1 to TRBJ1-1; weak D call: TRBD1 (6 bases). The CDR3 runs 11 residues. With 3 bases removed from V and 8 bases from J, the gap between germline ends came to 10 bases. Per the germline V gene, CDR1 is DFQATT and CDR2 is SNEGSKA (reference sequence). CDR3 protein: CSARSGAEAFF. In DNA, the CDR3 is TGCAGTGCTAGGTCAGGGGCCGAAGCTTTCTTT.

This clonotype occurred many times. The chain links TRBV27 to TRBJ1-2, with 7 bases fitting TRBD1. The trim removed 5 bases at V and 4 bases at J, leaving 10 bases unmatched. This CDR3 has 15 amino acids. Per the germline V gene, CDR1 is MNHEY and CDR2 is SMNVEV (reference sequence). The CDR3 nucleotides are TGTGCCAGCAGTGATTGGCAGGGGGGTTCCTATGGCTACACCTTC. This gives the protein CASSDWQGGSYGYTF.

The genes are TRBV5-1 and TRBJ2-3; D uncertain. CDR1 SGHRS and CDR2 YFSETQ come from the germline V gene. The CDR3 consists of 16 residues. The ends were cut back, 1 base at V and 4 bases at J, with 16 bases in the middle. In DNA form, the CDR3 reads TGCGCCAGCAGCTTGACCGGACGGTGGCCCCCAGATACGCAGTATTTT. This encodes CASSLTGRWPPDTQYF.

The V call is TRBV7-2, the J call TRBJ1-5; D unresolved. Between the trimmed V and J ends, which lost 1 base and 0 bases, there was a span of 10 bases. Germline V gene sequence: CDR1 SGHTA, CDR2 FQGNSA. The CDR3 is 16 residues long. The CDR3 loop reads CASSLGQFRSNQPQHF. DNA of the CDR3: TGTGCCAGCAGCTTAGGTCAGTTCCGTAGCAATCAGCCCCAGCATTTT.

This chain connects TRBV5-6 to TRBJ2-3; 8 positions agree with TRBD2. V shed 4 bases, J shed 3 bases, and the junction held 7 bases outside the gene matches. Germline V CDR1 and CDR2: SGHDT, YYEEEE. CDR3 size: 15 residues. CDR3 nucleotide sequence: TGTGCCAGCAGCCTACCGGGACTAGGAACAGATACGCAGTATTTT. Amino acids: CASSLPGLGTDTQYF.

This clonotype has more than one count but fewer than ten. The CDR3 DNA reads TGCAGTGCCTGGACTAGCACCACAGATACGCAGTATTTT. This encodes CSAWTSTTDTQYF. The chain carries TRBV20-1 and TRBJ2-3; TRBD2 aligns across 8 bases. V lost 6 bases and J lost 2; bases outside the gene matches: 4. The length of the CDR3 is 13 residues. The germline V gene has CDR1 DFQATT and CDR2 SNEGSKA (reference sequence).

This clonotype was observed at least ten times. The V gene is TRBV20-1, the J gene TRBJ1-1, with D possibly matching TRBD1 (6 bases). The CDR3 totals 15 residues. Per the germline V gene, CDR1 is DFQATT and CDR2 is SNEGSKA (reference sequence). The CDR3 loop reads CSGGAQQGGRTEAFF. The CDR3 DNA reads as TGCTCCGGCGGGGCCCAACAGGGAGGAAGGACTGAAGCTTTCTTT.

This clonotype appeared many times. The chain joins TRBV7-2 to TRBJ1-6; D unresolved. Trimming took 2 bases from V and 6 from J, leaving 11 bases between them. The CDR3 extends over 15 amino acids. The germline gives CDR1 SGHTA, CDR2 FQGNSA. As DNA, the CDR3 is TGTGCCAGCAGCTTAAGGAGGGCCCTTAATTCACCCCTCCACTTT. Its protein product is CASSLRRALNSPLHF.

The rearrangement uses TRBV19 and TRBJ1-6; 8 positions agree with TRBD1. V dropped 3 bases and J dropped 8; count of bases not matched to a gene: 6. Germline assignment: CDR1 LNHDA and CDR2 SQIVND (reference sequence). This CDR3 has 15 amino acids. The CDR3 bases are TGTGCCAGTAGTATCGGACAGGGTGGATATTCACCCCTCCACTTT. Amino acids: CASSIGQGGYSPLHF.